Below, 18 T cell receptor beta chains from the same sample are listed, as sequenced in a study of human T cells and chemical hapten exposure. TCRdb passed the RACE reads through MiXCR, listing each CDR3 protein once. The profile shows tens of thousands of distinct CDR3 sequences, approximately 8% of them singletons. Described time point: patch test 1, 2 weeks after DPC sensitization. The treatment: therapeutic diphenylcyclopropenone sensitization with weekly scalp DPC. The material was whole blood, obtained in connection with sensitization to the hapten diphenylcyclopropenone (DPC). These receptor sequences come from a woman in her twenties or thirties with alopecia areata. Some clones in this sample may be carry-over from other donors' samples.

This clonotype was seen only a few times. The CDR3 loop is CASSSLGQFQETQYF. In DNA, the CDR3 is TGTGCCAGCAGCTCACTGGGCCAATTCCAAGAGACCCAGTACTTC. The J gene is TRBJ2-5, the V gene TRBV11-2; no firm D call. V was clipped by 4 bases and J by 1 base, with 13 bases between them. CDR1 and CDR2 from the germline V gene are SGHAT and FQNNGV. This CDR3 contains 15 residues.

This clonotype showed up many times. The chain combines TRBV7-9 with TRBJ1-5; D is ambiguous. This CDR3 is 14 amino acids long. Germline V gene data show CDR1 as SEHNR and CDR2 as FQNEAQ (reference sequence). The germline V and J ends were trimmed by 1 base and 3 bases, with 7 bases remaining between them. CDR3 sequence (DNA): TGTGCCAGCAGCTTAGACGGGTTCAATCAGCCCCAGCATTTT. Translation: CASSLDGFNQPQHF. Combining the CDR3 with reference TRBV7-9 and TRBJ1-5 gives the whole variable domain DTGVSQNPRHKITKRGQNVTFRCDPISEHNRLYWYRQTLGQGPEFLTYFQNEAQLEKSRLLSDRFSAERPKGSFSTLEIQRTEQGDSAMYLCASSLDGFNQPQHFGDGTRLSIL.

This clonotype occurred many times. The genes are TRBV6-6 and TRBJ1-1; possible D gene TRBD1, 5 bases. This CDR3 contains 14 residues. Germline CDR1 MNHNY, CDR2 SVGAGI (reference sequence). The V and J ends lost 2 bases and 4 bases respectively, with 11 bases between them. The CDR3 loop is CASSYGQGGTEAFF. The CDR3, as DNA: TGTGCCAGCAGTTACGGGCAGGGCGGCACTGAAGCTTTCTTT.

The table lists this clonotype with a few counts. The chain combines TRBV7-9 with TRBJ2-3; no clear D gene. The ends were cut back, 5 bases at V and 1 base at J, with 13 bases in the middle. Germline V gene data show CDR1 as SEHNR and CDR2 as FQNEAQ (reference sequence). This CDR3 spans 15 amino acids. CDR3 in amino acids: CASSRLPSGTDTQYF. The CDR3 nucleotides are TGTGCCAGCAGCCGACTTCCAAGTGGCACAGATACGCAGTATTTT.

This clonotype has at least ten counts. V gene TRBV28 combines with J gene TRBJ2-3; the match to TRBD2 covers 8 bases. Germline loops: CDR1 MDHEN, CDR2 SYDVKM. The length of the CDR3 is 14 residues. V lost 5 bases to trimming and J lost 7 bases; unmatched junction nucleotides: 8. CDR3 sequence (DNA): TGTGCCAGCAGTGGGCGGGGGGAGCTTAATACGCAGTATTTT. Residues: CASSGRGELNTQYF.

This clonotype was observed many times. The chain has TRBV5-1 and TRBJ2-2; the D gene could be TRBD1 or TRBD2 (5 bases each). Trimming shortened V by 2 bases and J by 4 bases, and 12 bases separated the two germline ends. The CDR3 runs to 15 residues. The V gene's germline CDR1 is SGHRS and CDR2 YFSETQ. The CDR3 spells CASSLTGTPTGELFF. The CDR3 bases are TGCGCCAGCAGCTTAACCGGGACCCCCACCGGGGAGCTGTTTTTT.

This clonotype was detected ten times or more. The CDR3 DNA follows: TGCAGCGTTGGAGCCAGCACCACTGAAGCTTTCTTT. Residues: CSVGASTTEAFF. The gene calls are TRBV29-1 and TRBJ1-1; D not resolved. V dropped 4 bases and J dropped 4 bases, with 10 bases sitting between them. The CDR3 extends over 12 amino acids. Germline-derived CDR1 and CDR2 are SQVTM and ANQGSEA.

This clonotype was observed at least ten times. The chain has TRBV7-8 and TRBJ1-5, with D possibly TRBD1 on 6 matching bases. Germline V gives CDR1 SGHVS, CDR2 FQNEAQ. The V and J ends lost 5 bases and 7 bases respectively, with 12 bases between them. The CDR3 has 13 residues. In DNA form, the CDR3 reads TGTGCCAGCAGCGTCTACAGGGAGCAGCCCCAGCATTTT. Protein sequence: CASSVYREQPQHF.

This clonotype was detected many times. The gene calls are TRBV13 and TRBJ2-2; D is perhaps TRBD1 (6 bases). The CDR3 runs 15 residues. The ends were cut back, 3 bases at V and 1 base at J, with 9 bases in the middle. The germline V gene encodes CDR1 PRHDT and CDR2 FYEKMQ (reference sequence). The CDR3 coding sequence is TGTGCCAGCAGCTTCCAGGGGCTGAACACCGGGGAGCTGTTTTTT. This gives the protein CASSFQGLNTGELFF. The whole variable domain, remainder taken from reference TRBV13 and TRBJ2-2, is AAGVIQSPRHLIKEKRETATLKCYPIPRHDTVYWYQQGPGQDPQFLISFYEKMQSDKGSIPDRFSAQQFSDYHSELNMSSLELGDSALYFCASSFQGLNTGELFFGEGSRLTVL.

The CDR3 protein is CSVELPGPGREQYF. CDR3 bases: TGCAGCGTTGAACTTCCCGGACCGGGGAGGGAGCAGTACTTC. The chain joins TRBV29-1 to TRBJ2-7, with D perhaps TRBD2 (6 bases). Trimming cost V 2 bases and J 7 bases, with 18 bases left between them. Germline V gives CDR1 SQVTM, CDR2 ANQGSEA. This CDR3 has 14 amino acids.

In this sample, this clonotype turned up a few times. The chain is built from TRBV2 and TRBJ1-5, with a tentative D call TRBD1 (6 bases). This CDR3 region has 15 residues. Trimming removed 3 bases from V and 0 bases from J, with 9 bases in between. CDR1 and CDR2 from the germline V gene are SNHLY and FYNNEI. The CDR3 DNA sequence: TGTGCCAGCAGTGATGGGGGACATAGCAATCAGCCCCAGCATTTT. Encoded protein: CASSDGGHSNQPQHF.

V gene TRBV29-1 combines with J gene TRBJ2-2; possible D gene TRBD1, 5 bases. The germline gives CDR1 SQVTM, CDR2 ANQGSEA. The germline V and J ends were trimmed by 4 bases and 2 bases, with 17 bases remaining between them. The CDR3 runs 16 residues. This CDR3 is CSVAGQSSRNTGELFF. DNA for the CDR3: TGCAGCGTTGCCGGACAAAGCTCTCGTAACACCGGGGAGCTGTTTTTT.

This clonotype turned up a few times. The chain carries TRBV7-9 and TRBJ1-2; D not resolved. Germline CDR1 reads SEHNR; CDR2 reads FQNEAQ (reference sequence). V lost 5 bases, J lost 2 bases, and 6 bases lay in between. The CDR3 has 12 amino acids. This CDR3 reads CASSAPNYGYTF. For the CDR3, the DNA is TGTGCCAGCAGCGCCCCAAACTATGGCTACACCTTC.

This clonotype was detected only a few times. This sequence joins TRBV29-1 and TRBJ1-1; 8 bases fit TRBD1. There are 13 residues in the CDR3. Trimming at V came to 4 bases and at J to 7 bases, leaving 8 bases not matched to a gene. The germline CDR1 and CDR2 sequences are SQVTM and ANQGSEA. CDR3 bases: TGCAGCGTTGTGTTCCAAGGGACAGGTGAAGCTTTCTTT. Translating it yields CSVVFQGTGEAFF.

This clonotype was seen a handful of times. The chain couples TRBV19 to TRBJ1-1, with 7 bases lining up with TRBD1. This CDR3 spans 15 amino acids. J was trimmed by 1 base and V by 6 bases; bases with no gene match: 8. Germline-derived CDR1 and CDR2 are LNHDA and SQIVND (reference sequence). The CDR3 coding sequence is TGTGCCAGTAGCCAACAGGGGCTACGGAACACTGAAGCTTTCTTT. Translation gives CASSQQGLRNTEAFF.

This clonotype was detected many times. The CDR3 DNA sequence: TGTGCCATCAGACCGGGGAGTACAGATACGCAGTATTTT. This encodes CAIRPGSTDTQYF. This chain uses TRBV10-3 with TRBJ2-3, with D perhaps TRBD2 (5 bases). V shed 6 bases and J shed 3 bases, with 10 bases lying between them. The CDR3 spans 13 residues. Germline CDR1 reads ENHRY; CDR2 reads SYGVKD.

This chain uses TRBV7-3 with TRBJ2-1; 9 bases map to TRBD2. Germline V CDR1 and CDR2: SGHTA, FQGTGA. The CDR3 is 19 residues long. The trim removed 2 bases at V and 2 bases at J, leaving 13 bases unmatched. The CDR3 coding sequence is TGTGCCAGCAGCTTATTAGGGAGCGGGGGGATTTCTACCTACAATGAGCAGTTCTTC. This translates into CASSLLGSGGISTYNEQFF.

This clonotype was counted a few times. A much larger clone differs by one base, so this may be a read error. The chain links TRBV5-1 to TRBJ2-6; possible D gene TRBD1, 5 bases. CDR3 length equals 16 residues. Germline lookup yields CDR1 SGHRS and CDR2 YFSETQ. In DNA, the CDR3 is TGCGCCAGCAGCGCCGGACACTACTCTGGGACCAACGTCCTGACTTTC. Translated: CASSAGHYSGTNVLTF.